A single sample is the source of the 7 T cell receptor beta chains below, sequenced in a study of blood T cell repertoires in COVID-19. Profiled with immunoSEQ multiplex PCR; TCRdb holds only in-frame clones, not every one. The sample yields 170,000 or so clones, roughly 88% seen once. Sequencing was done on a sample of peripheral blood. These receptors were collected from an older woman with acute or convalescent COVID-19.

The rearrangement uses TRBV10-3 and TRBJ2-7; 8 positions agree with TRBD1. Per germline, CDR1 ENHRY and CDR2 SYGVKD. Losses at the gene ends were 6 bases for V and 3 bases for J; bases not matched to a gene: 4. The CDR3 consists of 13 residues. The CDR3 region is CAISRDRRYEQYF. In DNA form, the CDR3 reads TGTGCCATCAGCCGGGACAGGCGCTACGAGCAGTACTTC.

This chain links TRBV9 with TRBJ2-7; 8 nucleotides align to TRBD2. Germline V gene data show CDR1 as SGDLS and CDR2 as YYNGEE. Germline trimming cut 0 bases from V and 4 bases from J; bases unmatched to any gene: 3. The CDR3 runs 14 residues. The CDR3 bases are TGTGCCAGCAGCGTAGCGGGGGGGGTGTACGAGCAGTACTTC. Translation gives CASSVAGGVYEQYF.

This rearrangement joins TRBV19 to TRBJ2-7, with D possibly being TRBD2 (6 bases). The CDR3 runs to 16 residues. The germline V and J ends were trimmed by 1 base and 3 bases, with 16 bases remaining between them. In germline, CDR1 is LNHDA, CDR2 SQIVND (reference sequence). The CDR3 bases are TGTGCCAGTAGTATAGGCACTACCGGGAGCAACTACGAGCAGTACTTC. Its translation is CASSIGTTGSNYEQYF.

The rearrangement uses TRBV3-1 (or the pseudogene TRBV3-2) and TRBJ1-1; 8 bases are a match to TRBD1. The germline V gene encodes CDR1 LGHDT and CDR2 YNNKEL (reference sequence). After removal of 7 bases from V and 6 bases from J, the junction contained 13 bases not matched to a gene. The CDR3 is 15 amino acids. DNA of the CDR3: TGTGCCAGCAAAAACCAGGGGGCGGGCGGCGCTGAAGCTTTCTTT. As protein: CASKNQGAGGAEAFF.

The chain carries TRBV6-4 and TRBJ1-5; 12 bases agree with TRBD1. V lost 2 bases and J lost 5; bases outside the gene matches: 10. This CDR3 has 18 residues. From germline, CDR1 is MRHNA and CDR2 SNTAGT. CDR3 in amino acids: CASSDPSGQGAGDQPQHF. In nucleotides, the CDR3 is TGTGCCAGCAGTGACCCCTCGGGACAGGGGGCTGGGGATCAGCCCCAGCATTTT.

This sequence joins TRBV7-2 and TRBJ2-3, with 11 bases that match TRBD2. Germline-derived CDR1 and CDR2 are SGHTA and FQGNSA. The ends lost 5 bases at V and 4 bases at J; junction bases unmatched: 8. This CDR3 comprises 16 residues. For the CDR3, the DNA is TGTGCCAGCAGCCCAACTAGCGGGGGAACTGCAGATACGCAGTATTTT. It yields the protein CASSPTSGGTADTQYF.

The chain carries TRBV15 and TRBJ1-4; TRBD1 aligns across 7 bases. The junction had 5 bases not matched to a gene; V was cut back by 3 bases and J by 4 bases. The germline gives CDR1 LNHNV, CDR2 YYDKDF (reference sequence). This CDR3 spans 15 amino acids. The CDR3 DNA is TGTGCCACCAGCAGGGACAGGCACCGTAATGAAAAACTGTTTTTT. Protein product: CATSRDRHRNEKLFF.